This T cell receptor (beta chain) was retrieved from a study of blood T cell repertoires in COVID-19. Turning to the study itself: Material from acute and convalescent COVID-19 was sourced from the United States, Italy and Spain. PBMCs, B-cell-depleted T cells, or T cells were the source of the cDNA or gDNA that made up the material.

The method was immunoSEQ multiplex PCR; TCRdb's version includes in-frame clones alone and lacks a portion of them. The table shows about 180,000 clones, with more than 70% occurring only once. CDR1 and CDR2 (germline): MDHEN, SYDVKM. Trimming stripped 6 bases from V and 5 bases from J, with 11 bases between. The CDR3 runs 13 residues. The receptor comes from a young woman with acute or convalescent COVID-19. The gene calls are TRBV28 and TRBJ2-1; D is perhaps TRBD2 (5 bases). Sequences were obtained from peripheral blood. Here the CDR3 reads CASRVLADNEQFF. The CDR3 bases are TGTGCCAGCAGGGTCCTAGCAGACAATGAGCAGTTCTTC.